This TCR beta chain appears in the sequencing data of a study of T cell responses to AZD1222 COVID-19 vaccine. Study summary: Pooling was applied to second doses at about 4 or about 12 weeks.

Assay used: immunoSEQ multiplex PCR; TCRdb lists only in-frame clones, some missing. The table lists around 100,000 clones, nearly 95% of them singletons. Deletions cut 5 bases from V and 9 bases from J, with 17 bases between. The CDR3 has 14 amino acids. Germline values: CDR1 SSHAT, CDR2 FNYEAQ (reference sequence). The sequenced sample was peripheral blood, obtained on day 0 of AZD1222 vaccination. The receptor comes from an adult in good health. The chain uses TRBV7-7 and TRBJ2-1, with D maybe TRBD2 (6 bases). Written as DNA, the CDR3 is TGTGCCAGCAGCACCGGAGTAGGGGAGGTTGAGCAGTTCTTC. Translating gives CASSTGVGEVEQFF.